A single sample is the source of the 20 T cell receptor beta chains below, sequenced in a study of response to subunit inactivated influenza vaccine. TCRdb reanalysed the RT-PCR reads using MiXCR and keeps one entry per CDR3 protein. Here the sample spans over 150,000 distinct CDR3 sequences, approximately 11% being singletons. Sequencing was performed on non-naive T cells sorted from PBMCs, taken 40 to 50 days after vaccination. Every receptor here comes from a man aged 45 to 65 who received an inactivated influenza vaccine.

This clonotype was seen more than once but under ten times. The rearrangement joins TRBV20-1 to TRBJ1-5; the D gene is possibly TRBD1 (5 bases). Germline lookup yields CDR1 DFQATT and CDR2 SNEGSKA (reference sequence). V shed 5 bases and J shed 0 bases, with 14 bases lying between them. This CDR3 region has 15 residues. Here the CDR3 reads CSALQEGFSNQPQHF. The CDR3, as DNA: TGCAGTGCTTTACAGGAGGGGTTTAGCAATCAGCCCCAGCATTTT.

This clonotype was observed a few times. The chain combines TRBV5-8 with TRBJ2-7; 7 bases fit TRBD1. The ends lost 1 base at V and 2 bases at J; junction bases unmatched: 6. CDR1 and CDR2 (germline): SGHTS, YDEGEE. This CDR3 contains 15 residues. The CDR3 DNA sequence: TGTGCCAGCAGCTTGATGGCAGGGGGTACCTACGAGCAGTACTTC. This sequence encodes CASSLMAGGTYEQYF.

A few counts support this clonotype. The V gene is TRBV4-2, the J gene TRBJ2-3; 7 bases agree with TRBD1. V lost 8 bases and J lost 3; bases outside the gene matches: 8. The CDR3 runs to 14 residues. The germline CDR1 and CDR2 sequences are LGHNA and YNFKEQ. CDR3 nucleotide sequence: TGTGCCAGCCGTAGGGACAGAAAAACAGATACGCAGTATTTT. Protein sequence: CASRRDRKTDTQYF.

The gene calls are TRBV20-1 and TRBJ1-5; D is unresolved. Germline V CDR1 and CDR2: DFQATT, SNEGSKA (reference sequence). This CDR3 has 16 residues. The V end lost 0 bases, the J end lost 2 bases, and 14 bases lay between the germline ends. The CDR3 is CSARDYGHGGNQPQHF. DNA for the CDR3: TGCAGTGCTAGAGATTATGGGCACGGGGGCAATCAGCCCCAGCATTTT.

V is TRBV7-2 and J is TRBJ1-3; 8 positions agree with TRBD1. The CDR3 totals 15 residues. Germline CDR1 and CDR2: SGHTA and FQGNSA. V dropped 5 bases and J dropped 3; count of bases not matched to a gene: 6. The DNA of the CDR3 is TGTGCCAGCAGCACCCAGACAGGGGATGGAAACACCATATATTTT. Translated: CASSTQTGDGNTIYF.

The table lists this clonotype with many counts. The V call is TRBV5-1, the J call TRBJ2-1; D is ambiguous. The V end was cut by 4 bases, the J end by 8 bases, with 13 bases between. Germline lookup yields CDR1 SGHRS and CDR2 YFSETQ. CDR3 length: 13 residues. The CDR3 is CASSPAIGYEQFF. The CDR3 DNA follows: TGCGCCAGCAGCCCCGCCATAGGATATGAGCAGTTCTTC.

This clonotype turned up a few times. The rearrangement links TRBV6-2 or TRBV6-3 to TRBJ1-5; D is ambiguous. Trimming removed 0 bases at V and 5 bases at J, with 8 bases between. Germline V gene sequence: CDR1 MNHEY, CDR2 SVGEGT. This CDR3 is 14 amino acids long. The CDR3 reads CASSYSGGHQPQHF. In DNA form, the CDR3 reads TGTGCCAGCAGTTACTCGGGCGGGCATCAGCCCCAGCATTTT.

The rearrangement links TRBV4-1 to TRBJ2-5, with D perhaps matching TRBD2 (5 bases). The germline V and J ends were trimmed by 1 base and 5 bases, with 8 bases remaining between them. CDR3 length: 13 residues. Germline V gene data show CDR1 as MGHRA and CDR2 as YSYEKL. CDR3: CASSQVERETQYF. The CDR3 DNA follows: TGCGCCAGCAGCCAAGTCGAGCGGGAGACCCAGTACTTC.

The sample holds many counts of this clonotype. The chain has TRBV9 and TRBJ1-2, with D perhaps TRBD1 (5 bases). The V gene's germline CDR1 is SGDLS and CDR2 YYNGEE. CDR3 length: 12 amino acids. Trimming stripped 2 bases from V and 7 bases from J, with 9 bases between. CDR3 sequence: CASSVTGGGYTF. CDR3 sequence (DNA): TGTGCCAGCAGCGTCACAGGTGGTGGCTACACCTTC.

This clonotype was picked up many times. The chain carries TRBV27 and TRBJ1-2; 9 bases are shared with TRBD1. The germline gives CDR1 MNHEY, CDR2 SMNVEV (reference sequence). V trimming: 1 base; J trimming: 6 bases; junction bases outside the gene matches: 3. This CDR3 spans 14 amino acids. CDR3 bases: TGTGCCAGCAGTTTATTTGGGACAGGGAATGGCTACACCTTC. Translating it yields CASSLFGTGNGYTF.

In regard to this clonotype: A much larger clone differs by one base, so this may be a read error. This rearrangement joins TRBV6-2 or TRBV6-3 to TRBJ2-4; TRBD2 might be the D (5 bases). Trimming took 4 bases from V and 5 from J, leaving 15 bases between them. CDR3 size: 15 residues. The germline V gene encodes CDR1 MNHEY and CDR2 SVGEGT. The CDR3 coding sequence is TGTGCCAGCAGTTGCCGCAGCGGCCCCCAAAACATTCAGTACTTC. The encoded protein is CASSCRSGPQNIQYF.

This clonotype was counted only a few times. The rearrangement joins TRBV4-3 to TRBJ2-5; D is perhaps TRBD1 or TRBD2 (5 bases each). This CDR3 is built from 15 residues. Between the trimmed V and J ends, which lost 0 bases and 4 bases, there was a span of 12 bases. The germline V gene encodes CDR1 LGHNA and CDR2 YSLEER. CDR3 residues: CASSQDYPGPETQYF. In nucleotides, the CDR3 is TGCGCCAGCAGCCAAGATTATCCGGGACCAGAGACCCAGTACTTC.

This clonotype was recorded many times. The rearrangement joins TRBV20-1 to TRBJ1-3; D may be TRBD1 (6 bases). Germline V gives CDR1 DFQATT, CDR2 SNEGSKA (reference sequence). Between the trimmed V and J ends, which lost 6 bases and 0 bases, there was a span of 15 bases. CDR3 length: 15 amino acids. CDR3 nucleotide sequence: TGCAGTGCCACCCCGGGGGCCCTCTCTGGAAACACCATATATTTT. Its translation: CSATPGALSGNTIYF.

The rearrangement links TRBV9 to TRBJ2-1; 7 bases line up with TRBD2. J gave up 5 bases and V 0 bases, and 2 bases lay outside the gene matches. Germline V gene data show CDR1 as SGDLS and CDR2 as YYNGEE. The CDR3 extends over 14 amino acids. The CDR3 DNA reads as TGTGCCAGCAGCGTAGGGGGGAGGGACAATGAGCAGTTCTTC. Residues: CASSVGGRDNEQFF.

In this sample, this clonotype turned up many times. This rearrangement joins TRBV20-1 to TRBJ1-5; no definite D call. Germline CDR1 DFQATT, CDR2 SNEGSKA (reference sequence). The CDR3 runs to 12 residues. V lost 3 bases, J lost 5 bases, and 8 bases lay in between. The CDR3 DNA is TGCAGTGCTAGCGACGGAGATCAGCCCCAGCATTTT. Translating it yields CSASDGDQPQHF.

This clonotype was seen many times. V is TRBV27 and J is TRBJ2-7; 9 bases line up with TRBD2. There are 15 residues in the CDR3. V was clipped by 11 bases and J by 4 bases; unmatched bases: 15. Germline CDR1 and CDR2: MNHEY and SMNVEV (reference sequence). CDR3 DNA: TGTGCCGCAGGGAGGGTAAGCGGGGGGTTTTACGAGCAGTACTTC. As protein: CAAGRVSGGFYEQYF.

The chain employs TRBV20-1 and TRBJ2-7; TRBD2 matches 10 bases. CDR3 length equals 15 residues. Germline V gene sequence: CDR1 DFQATT, CDR2 SNEGSKA (reference sequence). J was trimmed by 5 bases and V by 6 bases; bases with no gene match: 13. For the CDR3, the DNA is TGCAGTGCAAGTAAGGCTAGCGGGAGCGGCAACGAGCAGTACTTC. Translating it yields CSASKASGSGNEQYF.

The sample holds a few counts of this clonotype. CDR3 nucleotide sequence: TGTGCCAGCAGTTTTAGTAGCCTTCAAAACACAGATACGCAGTATTTT. It specifies CASSFSSLQNTDTQYF. The rearrangement uses TRBV12-3 or TRBV12-4 and TRBJ2-3, with D unclear. CDR3 length: 16 amino acids. V dropped 3 bases and J dropped 2 bases, with 15 bases sitting between them.

A few counts support this clonotype. The rearrangement joins TRBV20-1 to TRBJ2-3; 10 nucleotides agree with TRBD2. V lost 1 base to trimming and J lost 3 bases; unmatched junction nucleotides: 10. CDR3 size: 17 residues. The germline gives CDR1 DFQATT, CDR2 SNEGSKA (reference sequence). CDR3 bases: TGCAGTGCTAGAGGACTAGCGGGTGGGGCGTTGACAGATACGCAGTATTTT. Its translation is CSARGLAGGALTDTQYF.

This chain connects TRBV10-1 to TRBJ2-2, with D perhaps TRBD2 (5 bases). This CDR3 region has 14 residues. Germline loops: CDR1 WNHNN, CDR2 SYGVQD (reference sequence). V dropped 6 bases and J dropped 4 bases, with 12 bases sitting between them. CDR3 bases: TGCGCCAGCAGGGAGAGGGCGGGCACCGGGGAGCTGTTTTTT. Encoded protein: CASRERAGTGELFF.